This passage covers 23 T cell receptor beta chains from one sample sequenced in a study of shared clonotypes between healthy human individuals. Profiled with immunoSEQ multiplex PCR; TCRdb holds only in-frame clones, not every one. The sample includes more than 1,200,000 clones, just under 99% seen only once; the top ten take roughly 0.35%. The sample comprised naive CD4+ T cells sorted from blood. As for subset: CD45RA+ positively selected. These receptors were collected from a man aged 30-40 years in good health.

The chain uses TRBV5-1 and TRBJ1-4; possibly TRBD1 for D (5 bases). In germline, CDR1 is SGHRS, CDR2 YFSETQ. CDR3 length: 16 amino acids. V shed 4 bases and J shed 0 bases, with 13 bases lying between them. CDR3 DNA sequence: TGCGCCAGCAGCCACCAGGGATTTGCAACTAATGAAAAACTGTTTTTT. Amino acid sequence: CASSHQGFATNEKLFF.

The genes are TRBV7-2 and TRBJ1-2; maybe TRBD1 (5 bases). The CDR3 has 14 residues. V lost 5 bases and J 4 bases, leaving 14 bases between the germline ends. Germline values: CDR1 SGHTA, CDR2 FQGNSA. CDR3 sequence: CASSPMDIVYGYTF. Here the CDR3 DNA reads TGTGCCAGCAGCCCAATGGACATAGTCTATGGCTACACCTTC.

This chain links TRBV10-3 with TRBJ1-2, with unresolved D. CDR1 is ENHRY, CDR2 SYGVKD, per germline. Trimming removed 2 bases from V and 3 bases from J, with 10 bases in between. The CDR3 runs 14 residues. CDR3 DNA sequence: TGTGCCATCAGTGAGGCAGGCGACGACTATGGCTACACCTTC. Protein sequence: CAISEAGDDYGYTF.

The chain employs TRBV11-3 and TRBJ1-3; no clear D gene. Trimming left V 1 base short and J 0 bases short, with 7 bases between. In germline, CDR1 is SGHNT, CDR2 YENEEA. The CDR3 loop spans 15 amino acids. The CDR3 bases are TGTGCCAGCAGCTTAGCAACACACTCTGGAAACACCATATATTTT. Translation: CASSLATHSGNTIYF.

The CDR3 reads CASSAPSGRGETQYF. CDR3 bases: TGTGCCAGCAGTGCGCCTAGCGGGAGAGGTGAGACCCAGTACTTC. The rearrangement links TRBV6-5 to TRBJ2-5; 10 positions agree with TRBD2. CDR1 and CDR2 (germline): MNHEY, SVGAGI. CDR3 length equals 15 residues. With V trimmed by 5 bases and J by 5 bases, 8 bases remained unmatched.

The chain joins TRBV2 to TRBJ2-7; D perhaps matches TRBD2 (7 bases). CDR3 length: 13 residues. V was clipped by 8 bases and J by 10 bases, with 21 bases between them. Germline assignment: CDR1 SNHLY and CDR2 FYNNEI. CDR3 sequence: CASGGGAGLLQYF. For the CDR3, the DNA is TGTGCCAGCGGGGGGGGCGCAGGGCTACTTCAGTACTTC.

V usage is TRBV19 and J usage is TRBJ2-7; D might be TRBD2 (5 bases). Trimming took 1 base from V and 1 from J, leaving 14 bases between them. The V gene's germline CDR1 is LNHDA and CDR2 SQIVND (reference sequence). The CDR3 contains 16 residues. CDR3 DNA sequence: TGTGCCAGTAGTATAGCCCCAAGCGGCCGATCCTACGAGCAGTACTTC. Amino acid sequence: CASSIAPSGRSYEQYF.

This rearrangement joins TRBV5-4 to TRBJ2-1; 12 bases fit TRBD2. CDR1 and CDR2 from the germline V gene are SGHNT and YYREEE (reference sequence). CDR3 length equals 16 residues. V lost 4 bases and J lost 0; bases outside the gene matches: 2. CDR3 sequence: CASSTSGRTSYNEQFF. The CDR3 bases are TGTGCCAGCAGCACTAGCGGGAGGACCTCCTACAATGAGCAGTTCTTC.

For this clone: This same CDR3 is encoded by further DNA sequences in the sample. This rearrangement joins TRBV5-4 to TRBJ2-2; TRBD1 might be the D (5 bases). The CDR3 is 14 amino acids. The V end lost 0 bases, the J end lost 5 bases, and 8 bases lay between the germline ends. Germline V gives CDR1 SGHNT, CDR2 YYREEE (reference sequence). CDR3 loop: CASSLGAGTGELFF. The CDR3 coding sequence is TGTGCCAGCAGCTTGGGCGCAGGGACCGGGGAGCTGTTTTTT.

This clone showed up just a few times. The chain employs TRBV7-2 and TRBJ2-1; weak D call: TRBD2 (5 bases). Trimming left V 5 bases short and J 1 base short, with 15 bases between. This CDR3 has 16 amino acids. Germline CDR1 is SGHTA and CDR2 is FQGNSA. CDR3 DNA: TGTGCCAGCAGCCTCCCCCTAGTAGCGTCCTACAATGAGCAGTTCTTC. Its protein product is CASSLPLVASYNEQFF. Filled out from reference TRBV7-2 and TRBJ2-1, the complete variable domain reads GAGVSQSPSNKVTEKGKDVELRCDPISGHTALYWYRQSLGQGLEFLIYFQGNSAPDKSGLPSDRFSAERTGGSVSTLTIQRTQQEDSAVYLCASSLPLVASYNEQFFGPGTRLTVL.

J is TRBJ2-2 and V is TRBV28, with TRBD2 identical over 8 bases. Per the germline V gene, CDR1 is MDHEN and CDR2 is SYDVKM. This CDR3 contains 17 residues. The V segment lost 7 bases and the J segment 7 bases; nucleotides outside the gene matches: 17. This CDR3 is CASTPGGLAGRLGELFF. CDR3 nucleotide sequence: TGTGCCAGCACCCCCGGTGGGTTAGCGGGACGACTCGGGGAGCTGTTTTTT.

The chain recombines TRBV29-1 with TRBJ1-2, with a possible D match to TRBD1 (6 bases). V shed 6 bases and J shed 7 bases, with 21 bases lying between them. The CDR3 spans 14 residues. Germline V gene sequence: CDR1 SQVTM, CDR2 ANQGSEA. CDR3 nucleotide sequence: TGCAGCGTGGGGGGACTGGGGGCCGCCCGTGGCTACACCTTC. Its protein product is CSVGGLGAARGYTF.

The gene calls are TRBV5-4 and TRBJ2-1, with 10 nucleotides matching TRBD2. The CDR3 spans 16 residues. Germline V CDR1 and CDR2: SGHNT, YYREEE (reference sequence). Trimming cost V 3 bases and J 5 bases; bases outside gene matches: 8. The CDR3, as DNA: TGTGCCAGCAGCTGGAGCGGGAGGGCCGAGAACAATGAGCAGTTCTTC. Its translation is CASSWSGRAENNEQFF.

The gene calls are TRBV5-1 and TRBJ2-1; no definite D call. CDR3 length: 14 amino acids. The germline CDR1 and CDR2 sequences are SGHRS and YFSETQ. Deletions cut 1 base from V and 5 bases from J, with 10 bases between. Here the CDR3 reads CASSLYVPNNEQFF. The CDR3 DNA is TGCGCCAGCAGCTTGTATGTCCCGAACAATGAGCAGTTCTTC. Combining the CDR3 with reference TRBV5-1 and TRBJ2-1 gives the whole variable domain KAGVTQTPRYLIKTRGQQVTLSCSPISGHRSVSWYQQTPGQGLQFLFEYFSETQRNKGNFPGRFSGRQFSNSRSEMNVSTLELGDSALYLCASSLYVPNNEQFFGPGTRLTVL.

The chain recombines TRBV27 with TRBJ2-1; 10 nucleotides agree with TRBD1. The V gene's germline CDR1 is MNHEY and CDR2 SMNVEV (reference sequence). The ends lost 3 bases at V and 3 bases at J; junction bases unmatched: 2. This CDR3 is built from 15 residues. The DNA for the CDR3 is TGTGCCAGCAGTTTCCGGGACAGGGGCTACAATGAGCAGTTCTTC. Its translation is CASSFRDRGYNEQFF.

The chain links TRBV19 to TRBJ2-7; either TRBD1 or TRBD2 may supply D (6 bases each). The CDR3 covers 16 residues. The V end was cut by 3 bases, the J end by 2 bases, with 17 bases between. Germline V CDR1 and CDR2: LNHDA, SQIVND (reference sequence). CDR3 coding DNA: TGTGCCAGTAGTATTGTCGGGGGCGCGTTGACCTACGAGCAGTACTTC. This encodes CASSIVGGALTYEQYF.

The chain is built from TRBV10-3 and TRBJ2-1; perhaps TRBD2 as D (7 bases). The V end was cut by 5 bases, the J end by 0 bases, with 14 bases between. Germline values: CDR1 ENHRY, CDR2 SYGVKD. The length of the CDR3 is 16 residues. The CDR3 region is CAISWGGLSSYNEQFF. For the CDR3, the DNA is TGTGCCATCAGTTGGGGGGGCTTGAGCTCCTACAATGAGCAGTTCTTC.

This rearrangement joins TRBV23-1 to TRBJ2-1; perhaps TRBD1 as D (5 bases). TRBV23-1 is an ORF, with its function uncertain. Trimming took 0 bases from V and 0 from J, leaving 12 bases between them. CDR3 length: 17 residues. CDR3 loop: CASSQSTDSSSYNEQFF. The CDR3 DNA reads as TGCGCCAGCAGTCAATCGACCGACAGCAGCTCCTACAATGAGCAGTTCTTC.

This chain uses TRBV28 with TRBJ1-2; no reliable D call. This CDR3 is built from 11 residues. Trimming removed 4 bases at V and 8 bases at J, with 8 bases between. Germline CDR1 is MDHEN and CDR2 is SYDVKM. CDR3 nucleotide sequence: TGTGCCAGCAGTTCTTTGTCGGGCTACACCTTC. Its translation: CASSSLSGYTF.

This clone was picked up one time. The chain carries TRBV11-2 and TRBJ2-5; 11 bases map to TRBD2. V gave up 5 bases and J gave up 7 bases; unmatched junction bases: 12. The germline V gene encodes CDR1 SGHAT and CDR2 FQNNGV. This CDR3 comprises 16 residues. Written as DNA, the CDR3 is TGTGCCAGCAGCCTCGTAGCGGGAGGGGTTGTTCGGACCCAGTACTTC. Translation: CASSLVAGGVVRTQYF.

J is TRBJ1-1 and V is TRBV7-9, with 10 bases matching TRBD1. The V segment lost 1 base and the J segment 2 bases; nucleotides outside the gene matches: 1. This CDR3 region has 15 residues. Germline loops: CDR1 SEHNR, CDR2 FQNEAQ (reference sequence). The CDR3, as DNA: TGTGCCAGCAGCTTAGGGGACAGGGGAAACACTGAAGCTTTCTTT. Encoded protein: CASSLGDRGNTEAFF.

The V call is TRBV4-3, the J call TRBJ1-2; no clear D. The CDR3 is made up of 14 amino acids. Germline CDR1 and CDR2: LGHNA and YSLEER. Trimming stripped 2 bases from V and 4 bases from J, with 11 bases between. The CDR3 here is CASSQRAGGYGYTF. CDR3 in DNA: TGCGCCAGCAGCCAAAGGGCAGGAGGCTATGGCTACACCTTC.

The chain uses TRBV28 and TRBJ2-6; 12 bases are shared with TRBD1. Germline V lookup: CDR1 MDHEN, CDR2 SYDVKM. The CDR3 loop spans 17 amino acids. V was clipped by 4 bases and J by 2 bases; unmatched bases: 3. DNA for the CDR3: TGTGCCAGCAGTTGGGGACAGGGGGCGCCTGGGGCCAACGTCCTGACTTTC. Encoded protein: CASSWGQGAPGANVLTF.